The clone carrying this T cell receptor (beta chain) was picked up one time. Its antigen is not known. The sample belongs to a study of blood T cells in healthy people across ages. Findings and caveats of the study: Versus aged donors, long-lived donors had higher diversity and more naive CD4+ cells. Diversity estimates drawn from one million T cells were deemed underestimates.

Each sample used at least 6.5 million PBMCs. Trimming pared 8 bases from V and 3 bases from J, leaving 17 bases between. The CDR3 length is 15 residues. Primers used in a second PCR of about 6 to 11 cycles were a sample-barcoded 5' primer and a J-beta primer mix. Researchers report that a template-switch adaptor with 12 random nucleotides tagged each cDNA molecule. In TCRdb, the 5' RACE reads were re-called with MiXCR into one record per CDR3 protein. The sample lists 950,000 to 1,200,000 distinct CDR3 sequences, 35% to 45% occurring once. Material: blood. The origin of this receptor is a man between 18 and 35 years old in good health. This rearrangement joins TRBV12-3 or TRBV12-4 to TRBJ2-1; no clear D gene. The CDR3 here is CASGAIRPYYNEQFF. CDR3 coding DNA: TGTGCCAGCGGAGCAATAAGACCTTACTACAATGAGCAGTTCTTC.